The 15 T cell receptor beta chains listed next were all sequenced from one sample in a study of cytomegalovirus exposure and HLA in healthy donors. The PCR was carried out with 60 Vbeta primers and 13 Jbeta primers. The assay was immunoSEQ multiplex PCR, and TCRdb's table has in-frame clones only and misses some. The sample includes over 100,000 clones, less than 85% of them seen just once. Sequences were obtained from PBMCs. Receptor source: a man aged 40-49 years in good health and CMV-seronegative.

The chain has TRBV12-5 and TRBJ1-5; TRBD1 might be the D (6 bases). This CDR3 spans 19 amino acids. CDR1 is LGHNT and CDR2 is FRNRAP in the germline V gene. V lost 6 bases, J lost 0 bases, and 24 bases lay in between. CDR3 sequence (DNA): TGTGCTAGTGGCCCTATAGGGGGTCAGGAAAGGTATAGCAATCAGCCCCAGCATTTT. Its translation is CASGPIGGQERYSNQPQHF.

The chain has TRBV9 and TRBJ2-2; weak D call: TRBD2 (6 bases). V was clipped by 0 bases and J by 3 bases, with 12 bases between them. CDR3 length equals 16 residues. The V gene's germline CDR1 is SGDLS and CDR2 YYNGEE. CDR3 protein: CASSVEGSGYTGELFF. CDR3 coding DNA: TGTGCCAGCAGCGTAGAGGGTAGCGGATACACCGGGGAGCTGTTTTTT.

This clone is a singleton in its sample. This chain joins TRBV4-1 and TRBJ2-7; TRBD2 matches 8 bases. Per the germline V gene, CDR1 is MGHRA and CDR2 is YSYEKL. CDR3 length: 14 residues. V shed 6 bases, J shed 4 bases, and the junction held 8 bases outside the gene matches. The CDR3 loop reads CASREVAGQYEQYF. The CDR3, as DNA: TGCGCCAGCAGAGAAGTAGCGGGACAATACGAGCAGTACTTC.

This clone was seen a few times. The chain carries TRBV7-8 and TRBJ1-4, with D uncertain. Germline V lookup: CDR1 SGHVS, CDR2 FQNEAQ. The CDR3 is 15 residues long. The V and J ends lost 1 base and 8 bases respectively, with 14 bases between them. The CDR3 is CASSLGAGFGEKLFF. The CDR3 DNA is TGTGCCAGCAGCTTAGGGGCAGGTTTTGGCGAAAAACTGTTTTTT.

The rearrangement uses TRBV2 and TRBJ2-1, with TRBD2 matching over 10 bases. There are 15 residues in the CDR3. The ends lost 3 bases at V and 2 bases at J; junction bases unmatched: 1. Germline V lookup: CDR1 SNHLY, CDR2 FYNNEI. The CDR3 nucleotides read TGTGCCAGCAGTGAGGGGACTAGCGCCTACAATGAGCAGTTCTTC. The encoded protein is CASSEGTSAYNEQFF.

The V gene is TRBV5-5, the J gene TRBJ2-3; 7 bases are shared with TRBD1. The CDR3 sequence is 15 residues long. V lost 0 bases and J lost 4; bases outside the gene matches: 5. The germline gives CDR1 SGHKS, CDR2 YYEKEE (reference sequence). The CDR3 nucleotides read TGTGCCAGCAGCTTGGAGGGGGCGCGAGCAGATACGCAGTATTTT. It codes for CASSLEGARADTQYF.

The genes are TRBV28 and TRBJ1-3; a possible D gene is TRBD1 (6 bases). The germline V gene encodes CDR1 MDHEN and CDR2 SYDVKM. There are 15 residues in the CDR3. V was trimmed by 6 bases and J by 3 bases, leaving 15 bases between them. The CDR3 reads CASRPTGGFGNTIYF. The CDR3, as DNA: TGTGCCAGCAGGCCCACGGGGGGCTTTGGAAACACCATATATTTT. Full variable domain (outside the CDR3, taken from reference TRBV28 and TRBJ1-3): DVKVTQSSRYLVKRTGEKVFLECVQDMDHENMFWYRQDPGLGLRLIYFSYDVKMKEKGDIPEGYSVSREKKERFSLILESASTNQTSMYLCASRPTGGFGNTIYFGEGSWLTVV.

The chain employs TRBV7-9 and TRBJ2-7, with 9 nucleotides matching TRBD1. V lost 1 base and J lost 0; bases outside the gene matches: 4. The CDR3 has 16 residues. The germline V gene has CDR1 SEHNR and CDR2 FQNEAQ (reference sequence). The CDR3 region has the DNA TGTGCCAGCAGCTTAGTATCGGGACAGGGCTCCTACGAGCAGTACTTC. Amino acids: CASSLVSGQGSYEQYF.

The chain combines TRBV5-6 with TRBJ2-2; 7 bases line up with TRBD2. CDR1 is SGHDT and CDR2 is YYEEEE in the germline V gene. The CDR3 runs 12 residues. V shed 4 bases, J shed 9 bases, and the junction held 3 bases outside the gene matches. CDR3 DNA: TGTGCCAGCAGCCAGACTAGCAGGGAGCTGTTTTTT. It yields the protein CASSQTSRELFF. Together with reference TRBV5-6 and TRBJ2-2, the CDR3 gives the full variable domain: DAGVTQSPTHLIKTRGQQVTLRCSPKSGHDTVSWYQQALGQGPQFIFQYYEEEERQRGNFPDRFSGHQFPNYSSELNVNALLLGDSALYLCASSQTSRELFFGEGSRLTVL.

The rearrangement uses TRBV29-1 and TRBJ1-2; D unresolved. The V gene lost 5 bases and the J gene lost 3 bases, with 13 bases spanning the gap. Germline CDR1 is SQVTM and CDR2 is ANQGSEA. This CDR3 is 13 amino acids long. The CDR3: CSVSRRDYYGYTF. In nucleotides, the CDR3 is TGCAGCGTTTCCCGCCGAGACTACTATGGCTACACCTTC. The variable domain in full, with the rest retrieved from reference TRBV29-1 and TRBJ1-2, is SAVISQKPSRDICQRGTSLTIQCQVDSQVTMMFWYRQQPGQSLTLIATANQGSEATYESGFVIDKFPISRPNLTFSTLTVSNMSPEDSSIYLCSVSRRDYYGYTFGSGTRLTVV.

The chain employs TRBV25-1 and TRBJ2-5; 13 bases are shared with TRBD2. This CDR3 is built from 16 residues. V lost 4 bases and J lost 0; bases outside the gene matches: 2. Germline V CDR1 and CDR2: MGHDK, SYGVNS. For the CDR3, the DNA is TGTGCCAGCAGTGCTGGGACTAGCGGGAACCAAGAGACCCAGTACTTC. Protein: CASSAGTSGNQETQYF.

The chain employs TRBV19 and TRBJ2-2; D may be TRBD2 (5 bases). Trimming shortened V by 4 bases and J by 2 bases, and 8 bases separated the two germline ends. Germline V gives CDR1 LNHDA, CDR2 SQIVND (reference sequence). The CDR3 loop spans 14 amino acids. DNA of the CDR3: TGTGCCAGTAGTAGAGGGATTAACACCGGGGAGCTGTTTTTT. Encoded protein: CASSRGINTGELFF.

The chain recombines TRBV5-4 with TRBJ2-5; possibly TRBD1 for D (6 bases). Trimming removed 4 bases from V and 5 bases from J, with 21 bases in between. The length of the CDR3 is 16 residues. Germline loops: CDR1 SGHNT, CDR2 YYREEE (reference sequence). CDR3 coding DNA: TGTGCCAGCAGCACCCGGAGTCCAGGGGTGGGGGAGACCCAGTACTTC. It encodes CASSTRSPGVGETQYF.

V gene TRBV2 combines with J gene TRBJ2-2, with TRBD2 matching 7 bases. Looked up from germline, CDR1 is SNHLY and CDR2 is FYNNEI. V shed 6 bases, J shed 6 bases, and the junction held 4 bases outside the gene matches. CDR3 length: 13 amino acids. CDR3 DNA sequence: TGTGCCAGCAGGGGGGAGGGTCCCGGGGAGCTGTTTTTT. Translation gives CASRGEGPGELFF.

The chain recombines TRBV10-3 with TRBJ1-2, with D possibly matching TRBD1 (5 bases). This CDR3 region has 15 residues. V lost 9 bases, J lost 7 bases, and 24 bases lay in between. Per germline, CDR1 ENHRY and CDR2 SYGVKD. The chain's CDR3 is CAIGSGTVGTAGYTF. The CDR3 DNA reads TGTGCCATAGGGTCAGGCACCGTGGGGACTGCTGGCTACACCTTC.